This T cell receptor (beta chain) was observed in a study of blood T cell repertoires in COVID-19 (TCRdb year 2020). Study-level background: Samples from collaborators originated in the United States, Italy and Spain and spanned both the acute and convalescent phases of COVID-19. The material from the prospective study consisted of cDNA or gDNA derived from T cells, B-cell-depleted T cells, or PBMCs. Deeply sampled blood TCRbeta repertoires from subjects exposed to, actively infected with, or recovered from COVID-19 were included in the dataset. The repertoires were released in a freely available public database intended as a resource for research on the immune response to SARS-CoV-2. The samples were drawn from the first 160 participants of the ongoing ImmuneRACE study and from some 1,300 subjects provided by 6 global collaborators. The sample metadata nearly always contained a de-identified subject ID, COVID-19 status, age in years and sex. Where available, HLA class I and class II types were taken from metadata supplied by the sample provider and were not determined by assay-based typing. General conclusions and limits of the study: Clinical and demographic metadata were provided uncurated, with the amount varying by source and participant.

The immunoSEQ Assay, a bias-controlled multiplex PCR, was used to amplify TCRbeta CDR3 regions from genomic DNA. Processing in the source paper ran as follows. Within the assay, amplification of reference gene primers was used to estimate how many nucleated cells each sample contained. To quantify the absolute abundance of each unique TCRbeta CDR3 rearrangement, sequence reads were collapsed and filtered. Productive Simpson clonality was computed per sample as the square root of Simpson's diversity index over productive rearrangements. TCRdb provides this immuneACCESS table in a form limited to in-frame rearrangements. Some clones are lacking; in checked studies, under half of them reflect an unresolved V gene, and why the rest are absent is not known. The V and J calls and clone size were taken over from that table, and D and trimming were inferred from the DNA. This sample lists 350,000 to 450,000 clones; approximately 89% were detected once. The ten largest account for roughly 1.6% of the sample.

This clone occurred once. Its antigen remains unidentified. No quality values exist for individual bases; no much larger clone is one base distant. One collaborating source in Seattle enrolled patients while the patients were actively infected and followed the patients over time throughout the course of disease. Each collaborating institution followed its own protocols to collect whole blood in K2EDTA tubes. For TCRbeta analysis, collaborators shipped samples in one of three forms: frozen whole blood, isolated PBMCs, or DNA extracted from either of those sample types. Trimming leaves V shorter by 1 base and J shorter by 2 bases, with the junction holding 4 bases beyond the gene matches. Including cysteine and phenylalanine, the CDR3 has 16 amino acids. Kept here is only the CDR3 DNA, which spans 48 bases and is read in frame from base 1. Looking up the germline V gene yields CDR1 KGHSH and CDR2 LQKENI.

The sequence was collected from a woman in her 40s with COVID-19, enrolled during active disease. Specimen: peripheral blood. The V and J segments used are TRBV18 and TRBJ2-3; 9 middle bases align to TRBD2. The sequenced DNA: TGTGCCAGCTCACCACTAGCGGGGGCCAACACAGATACGCAGTATTTT. This is translated as CASSPLAGANTDTQYF.